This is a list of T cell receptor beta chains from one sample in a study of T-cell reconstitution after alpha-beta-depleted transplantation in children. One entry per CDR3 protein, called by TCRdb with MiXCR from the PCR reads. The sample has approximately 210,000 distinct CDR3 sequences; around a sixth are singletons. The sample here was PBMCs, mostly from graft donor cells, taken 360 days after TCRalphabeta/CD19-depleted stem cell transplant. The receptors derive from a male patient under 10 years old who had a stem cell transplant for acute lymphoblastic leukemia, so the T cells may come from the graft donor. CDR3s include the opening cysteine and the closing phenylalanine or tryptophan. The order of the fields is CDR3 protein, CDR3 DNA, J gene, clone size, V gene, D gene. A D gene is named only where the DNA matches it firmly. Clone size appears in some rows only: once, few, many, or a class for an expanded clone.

cdr3_aa: CASITDRGSYEQYF; cdr3_nt: TGTGCCAGCATCACGGACAGGGGGTCCTACGAGCAGTACTTC; j_call: TRBJ2-7; clone_size: NA; v_call: TRBV28; d_call: TRBD1
cdr3_aa: CATSDWWSGTGRNEQFF; cdr3_nt: TGTGCCACCAGTGATTGGTGGTCCGGGACAGGCAGAAATGAGCAGTTCTTC; j_call: TRBJ2-1; clone_size: many; v_call: TRBV24-1; d_call: TRBD1
cdr3_aa: CASRRSGGETQYF; cdr3_nt: TGTGCCAGCAGGCGTAGCGGGGGCGAGACCCAGTACTTC; j_call: TRBJ2-5; clone_size: NA; v_call: TRBV12-3/TRBV12-4; d_call: TRBD2
cdr3_aa: CASSLDYQPQHF; cdr3_nt: TGTGCCAGCAGTTTAGATTATCAGCCCCAGCATTTT; j_call: TRBJ1-5; clone_size: NA; v_call: TRBV12-3/TRBV12-4; d_call: NA
cdr3_aa: CASSLQGRETQYF; cdr3_nt: TGTGCCAGCTCACTACAGGGCCGAGAGACCCAGTACTTC; j_call: TRBJ2-5; clone_size: few; v_call: TRBV18; d_call: NA
cdr3_aa: CASSPGQGTDGYTF; cdr3_nt: TGTGCCAGCAGTCCGGGACAGGGAACGGATGGCTACACCTTC; j_call: TRBJ1-2; clone_size: many; v_call: TRBV12-3/TRBV12-4; d_call: TRBD1
cdr3_aa: CASSAQTGGEQYF; cdr3_nt: TGTGCCAGCAGCGCACAGACAGGGGGCGAGCAGTACTTC; j_call: TRBJ2-7; clone_size: many; v_call: TRBV9; d_call: TRBD1
cdr3_aa: CASSRRPFRETQYF; cdr3_nt: TGTGCCAGCAGCCGACGACCCTTTAGGGAGACCCAGTACTTC; j_call: TRBJ2-5; clone_size: many; v_call: TRBV7-8; d_call: NA
cdr3_aa: CASSLPGETQYF; cdr3_nt: TGTGCCAGCAGCCTGCCCGGGGAGACCCAGTACTTC; j_call: TRBJ2-5; clone_size: many; v_call: TRBV7-2; d_call: NA
cdr3_aa: CASSESLSRETQYF; cdr3_nt: TGCGCCAGCAGTGAGTCTCTGTCGAGGGAGACCCAGTACTTC; j_call: TRBJ2-5; clone_size: few; v_call: TRBV10-2; d_call: NA
cdr3_aa: CAALLEGPYYGYTF; cdr3_nt: TGTGCCGCACTTTTGGAGGGTCCCTACTATGGCTACACCTTC; j_call: TRBJ1-2; clone_size: NA; v_call: TRBV11-2; d_call: NA
cdr3_aa: CASRSGADEQYF; cdr3_nt: TGCGCCAGCAGGTCCGGGGCTGACGAGCAGTACTTC; j_call: TRBJ2-7; clone_size: many; v_call: TRBV5-1; d_call: NA
cdr3_aa: CASSQEGLADSYNEQFF; cdr3_nt: TGTGCCAGCAGCCAAGAAGGCCTAGCTGATTCCTACAATGAGCAGTTCTTC; j_call: TRBJ2-1; clone_size: few; v_call: TRBV3-1; d_call: NA
cdr3_aa: CASSFGPGSGPNTEAFF; cdr3_nt: TGCGCCAGCAGCTTTGGTCCGGGCTCGGGTCCGAACACTGAAGCTTTCTTT; j_call: TRBJ1-1; clone_size: once; v_call: TRBV5-1; d_call: NA
cdr3_aa: CASSRGQGPNTGELFF; cdr3_nt: TGCGCCAGCAGCCGCGGACAGGGTCCGAACACCGGGGAGCTGTTTTTT; j_call: TRBJ2-2; clone_size: NA; v_call: TRBV5-1; d_call: TRBD1
cdr3_aa: CSVDQTGGGAGELFF; cdr3_nt: TGCAGCGTTGACCAAACAGGGGGTGGGGCCGGGGAGCTGTTTTTT; j_call: TRBJ2-2; clone_size: NA; v_call: TRBV29-1; d_call: TRBD1
cdr3_aa: CASSLARVPLLKTQYF; cdr3_nt: TGTGCCAGCAGCTTAGCGCGGGTCCCGCTTCTGAAGACCCAGTACTTC; j_call: TRBJ2-5; clone_size: NA; v_call: TRBV7-8; d_call: NA
cdr3_aa: CSVYGGYEQYF; cdr3_nt: TGCAGCGTTTATGGGGGGTACGAGCAGTACTTC; j_call: TRBJ2-7; clone_size: many; v_call: TRBV29-1; d_call: NA
cdr3_aa: CASSPLAQSYEQYF; cdr3_nt: TGTGCCAGCAGCCCGCTAGCGCAGTCCTACGAGCAGTACTTC; j_call: TRBJ2-7; clone_size: NA; v_call: TRBV2; d_call: NA
cdr3_aa: CASSHPPQVTKYNEQFF; cdr3_nt: TGTGCCAGCAGCCATCCGCCACAGGTGACCAAATACAATGAGCAGTTCTTC; j_call: TRBJ2-1; clone_size: NA; v_call: TRBV4-2; d_call: NA
cdr3_aa: CAWSVPGPQSYNSPLHF; cdr3_nt: TGTGCCTGGAGTGTACCGGGACCCCAATCCTATAATTCACCCCTCCACTTT; j_call: TRBJ1-6; clone_size: NA; v_call: TRBV30; d_call: NA
cdr3_aa: CASSLRRDSPRDTQYF; cdr3_nt: TGTGCCAGCAGTTTACGCCGGGACAGCCCGCGAGATACGCAGTATTTT; j_call: TRBJ2-3; clone_size: once; v_call: TRBV12-3/TRBV12-4; d_call: TRBD1
cdr3_aa: CASRNSGGAGEQFF; cdr3_nt: TGTGCCAGCAGGAATAGCGGGGGGGCTGGTGAGCAGTTCTTC; j_call: TRBJ2-1; clone_size: few; v_call: TRBV6-1; d_call: TRBD2
cdr3_aa: CASSKQGDSYEQYF; cdr3_nt: TGTGCCAGCAGCAAACAGGGGGACTCCTACGAGCAGTACTTC; j_call: TRBJ2-7; clone_size: NA; v_call: TRBV12-3/TRBV12-4; d_call: TRBD1
cdr3_aa: CSARDVGGTNQPQHF; cdr3_nt: TGCAGTGCTAGAGATGTAGGGGGGACGAATCAGCCCCAGCATTTT; j_call: TRBJ1-5; clone_size: NA; v_call: TRBV20-1; d_call: NA
cdr3_aa: CASAPGTLYGYTF; cdr3_nt: TGTGCCAGCGCCCCGGGGACGCTATACGGCTACACCTTC; j_call: TRBJ1-2; clone_size: few; v_call: TRBV6-1; d_call: NA
cdr3_aa: CASSLVPGNTEAFF; cdr3_nt: TGTGCCAGCAGCTTAGTGCCGGGGAACACTGAAGCTTTCTTT; j_call: TRBJ1-1; clone_size: NA; v_call: TRBV7-9; d_call: NA
cdr3_aa: CASRPLAGGLYNEQFF; cdr3_nt: TGTGCCAGCCGACCCCTAGCGGGGGGACTCTACAATGAGCAGTTCTTC; j_call: TRBJ2-1; clone_size: few; v_call: TRBV27; d_call: TRBD2
cdr3_aa: CASSLETGGDEKLFF; cdr3_nt: TGCGCCAGCAGCTTGGAAACAGGGGGAGATGAAAAACTGTTTTTT; j_call: TRBJ1-4; clone_size: NA; v_call: TRBV5-1; d_call: TRBD1